A selection of T cell receptor beta chains follows, all from one sample in a study of cytomegalovirus exposure and HLA in healthy donors. The protocol was immunoSEQ multiplex PCR, while the TCRdb copy is restricted to in-frame clones and leaves out a portion. The sample records more than 100,000 clones, more than 60% being singletons. Sequencing input: PBMCs. These TCRs come from a woman aged 40 to 55 in good health and CMV-seronegative. CDR3s include the opening cysteine and the closing phenylalanine or tryptophan. A D gene is named only where the DNA matches it firmly. Rows may omit the clone size; those that give it use once, few, many or a size class.

length	D	V	size	J	CDR3	DNA
15	-	TRBV27	-	TRBJ1-1	CASSSPSQGNTEAFF	TGTGCCAGCAGTTCCCCCTCCCAGGGAAACACTGAAGCTTTCTTT
11	-	TRBV19	few	TRBJ2-5	CASSIPGTQYF	TGTGCCAGTAGTATTCCGGGGACCCAGTACTTC
16	-	TRBV11-2	-	TRBJ2-2	CASSLDQGHLTGELFF	TGTGCCAGCAGCTTAGATCAGGGGCACCTCACCGGGGAGCTGTTTTTT
13	-	TRBV6-1	few	TRBJ1-6	CASKRSYNSPLHF	TGTGCCAGCAAGCGCTCCTATAATTCACCCCTCCACTTT
13	TRBD1	TRBV6-5	few	TRBJ1-2	CASGKQGVNGYTF	TGTGCCAGCGGTAAACAGGGGGTTAATGGCTACACCTTC
16	TRBD2	TRBV9	-	TRBJ2-5	CASSAFRRGLQETQYF	TGTGCCAGCAGCGCCTTCCGGCGGGGACTACAAGAGACCCAGTACTTC
12	TRBD1	TRBV29-1	-	TRBJ1-2	CSTRQGARGYTF	TGCAGCACCCGACAGGGGGCGCGCGGCTACACCTTC
14	-	TRBV28	-	TRBJ2-4	CASSLSGEANIQYF	TGTGCCAGCAGTTTATCCGGAGAAGCAAACATTCAGTACTTC
14	TRBD1	TRBV30	few	TRBJ2-5	CAWSLRTGRETQYF	TGTGCCTGGAGTTTAAGGACAGGGAGGGAGACCCAGTACTTC
16	TRBD2	TRBV4-1	-	TRBJ2-1	CASSRGRASGYNEQFF	TGCGCCAGCAGCCGAGGCAGGGCTAGCGGATACAATGAGCAGTTCTTC
16	-	TRBV4-3	-	TRBJ1-4	CASSQSYRAANEKLFF	TGCGCCAGCAGCCAATCCTACAGGGCGGCTAATGAAAAACTGTTTTTT
15	TRBD1	TRBV5-1	-	TRBJ1-1	CASRQGAGMNTEAFF	TGCGCCAGCAGACAGGGGGCCGGTATGAACACTGAAGCTTTCTTT
13	-	TRBV5-8	-	TRBJ2-7	CASSLAPPYEQYF	TGTGCCAGCAGCTTGGCCCCACCCTACGAGCAGTACTTC
14	TRBD1	TRBV5-1	-	TRBJ1-2	CASSPGQGAYGYTF	TGCGCCAGCAGCCCGGGACAGGGGGCTTATGGCTACACCTTC
14	TRBD1	TRBV7-3	few	TRBJ2-7	CASSLSGTGHEQYF	TGTGCCAGCAGCTTAAGTGGGACAGGGCACGAGCAGTACTTC
14	TRBD1	TRBV7-3	-	TRBJ1-2	CASSAQGQEYGYTF	TGTGCCAGCAGCGCCCAAGGACAGGAATATGGCTACACCTTC
17	TRBD2	TRBV4-2	few	TRBJ2-2	CASSQGGLAGETGELFF	TGTGCCAGCAGCCAAGGGGGACTAGCGGGAGAAACCGGGGAGCTGTTTTTT
14	TRBD2	TRBV9	-	TRBJ2-3	CASGVAGGSDTQYF	TGTGCCAGCGGGGTAGCGGGAGGTTCAGATACGCAGTATTTT
13	TRBD1	TRBV7-3	-	TRBJ2-5	CASSPGQGQTQYF	TGTGCCAGCAGCCCTGGACAGGGACAGACCCAGTACTTC
16	-	TRBV4-1	-	TRBJ1-6	CASSDRLSSYNSPLHF	TGCGCCAGCAGCGACAGGTTAAGCTCCTATAATTCACCCCTCCACTTT
14	-	TRBV13	-	TRBJ1-5	CASSFRGSNQPQHF	TGTGCCAGCAGCTTCAGGGGAAGCAATCAGCCCCAGCATTTT
14	-	TRBV29-1	-	TRBJ2-1	CSVEGTTRANEQFF	TGCAGCGTTGAGGGCACGACGAGGGCTAATGAGCAGTTCTTC
13	TRBD1	TRBV30	-	TRBJ1-5	CAWADRFVQPQHF	TGTGCCTGGGCGGACAGGTTTGTTCAGCCCCAGCATTTT
13	-	TRBV5-1	-	TRBJ1-2	CASSFGGTEGYTF	TGCGCCAGCAGCTTCGGCGGGACGGAGGGCTACACCTTC
15	TRBD2	TRBV5-4	-	TRBJ2-2	CASSLRGGFAGELFF	TGTGCCAGCAGCTTGCGGGGGGGTTTCGCCGGGGAGCTGTTTTTT
16	-	TRBV19	-	TRBJ2-5	CASTQYGTGIQETQYF	TGTGCCAGTACCCAATACGGAACAGGGATTCAAGAGACCCAGTACTTC
16	TRBD2	TRBV28	once	TRBJ2-1	CASKEAGDSSVREQFF	TGTGCCAGCAAAGAAGCGGGAGACTCGTCGGTCCGTGAGCAGTTCTTC
14	-	TRBV7-2	few	TRBJ2-7	CASSLTEGHYEQYF	TGTGCCAGCAGCCTGACAGAGGGACACTACGAGCAGTACTTC
15	TRBD1	TRBV9	-	TRBJ1-2	CASSPRGSANYGYTF	TGTGCCAGCAGCCCCAGGGGGTCAGCTAACTATGGCTACACCTTC
16	TRBD2	TRBV4-2	-	TRBJ2-3	CASSHASGRSTDTQYF	TGTGCCAGCAGCCATGCTAGCGGGAGGAGCACAGATACGCAGTATTTT
14	-	TRBV10-3	-	TRBJ2-2	CAITGIANTGELFF	TGTGCCATCACGGGAATTGCGAACACCGGGGAGCTGTTTTTT
14	TRBD2	TRBV6-6	once	TRBJ2-1	CASTGGTYGNEQFF	TGTGCCAGCACGGGAGGAACCTACGGGAATGAGCAGTTCTTC
15	-	TRBV12-5	-	TRBJ1-1	CASGLWYGGDAEAFF	TGTGCTAGTGGTTTGTGGTACGGGGGGGACGCTGAAGCTTTCTTT
15	TRBD1	TRBV7-2	-	TRBJ2-7	CASSFSSTGAYEQYF	TGTGCCAGCAGCTTTTCCTCTACAGGGGCCTACGAGCAGTACTTC
16	TRBD1	TRBV27	-	TRBJ1-2	CASRPNRGLLAEGYTF	TGTGCCAGCAGACCAAACAGGGGGCTTTTGGCGGAGGGCTACACCTTC
15	-	TRBV9	-	TRBJ1-2	CASSTKGGPLYGYTF	TGTGCCAGCAGCACCAAGGGGGGGCCCCTCTATGGCTACACCTTC
16	-	TRBV6-5	-	TRBJ2-1	CASSYYPQTTVNEQFF	TGTGCCAGCAGTTACTACCCCCAGACAACAGTCAATGAGCAGTTCTTC
15	TRBD1	TRBV4-2	-	TRBJ2-7	CASSQATQGAGEQYF	TGTGCCAGCAGCCAAGCTACCCAGGGGGCGGGGGAGCAGTACTTC
15	TRBD1	TRBV18	-	TRBJ1-4	CASSPSQGAREKLFF	TGTGCCAGCTCACCCTCTCAGGGGGCGAGAGAAAAACTGTTTTTT
18	-	TRBV10-3	-	TRBJ1-6	CAISEVRYPLAYNSPLHF	TGTGCCATCAGTGAGGTGAGGTATCCTCTCGCCTATAATTCACCCCTCCACTTT